The T cell receptor (beta chain) under discussion was sequenced for a study of blood T cell repertoires in COVID-19. Study-level information: PBMCs, B-cell-depleted T cells, or T cells were the source of the cDNA or gDNA that made up the material.

CDR3 length: 15 residues. Per the germline V gene, CDR1 is MNHEY and CDR2 is SMNVEV (reference sequence). Trimming removed 6 bases from V and 2 bases from J, with 14 bases in between. Profiling relied on immunoSEQ multiplex PCR, and the TCRdb table lists in-frame clones only, not all of them. The table includes roughly 250,000 clones, approximately 86% detected once. This chain uses TRBV27 with TRBJ1-3; D call uncertain. Input material: peripheral blood. The sequence came from a man in his forties who had recovered from COVID-19. CDR3 coding DNA: TGTGCCAGCAGCGCTACAGTTGCAACTGGAAACACCATATATTTT. It encodes CASSATVATGNTIYF.